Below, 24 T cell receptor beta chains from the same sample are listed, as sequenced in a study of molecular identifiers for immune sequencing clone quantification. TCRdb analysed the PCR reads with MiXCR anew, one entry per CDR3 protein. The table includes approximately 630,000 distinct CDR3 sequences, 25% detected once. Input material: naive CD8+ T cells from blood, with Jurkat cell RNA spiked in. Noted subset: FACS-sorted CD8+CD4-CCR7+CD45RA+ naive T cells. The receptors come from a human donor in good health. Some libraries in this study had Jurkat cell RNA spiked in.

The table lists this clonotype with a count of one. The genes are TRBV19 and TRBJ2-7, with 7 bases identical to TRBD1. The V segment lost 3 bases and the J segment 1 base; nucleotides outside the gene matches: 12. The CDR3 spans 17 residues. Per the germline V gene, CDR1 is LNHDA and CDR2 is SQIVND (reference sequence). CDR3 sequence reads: CASSIKPTGDNSYEQYF. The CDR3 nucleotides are TGTGCCAGTAGTATCAAGCCCACAGGGGACAATTCCTACGAGCAGTACTTC.

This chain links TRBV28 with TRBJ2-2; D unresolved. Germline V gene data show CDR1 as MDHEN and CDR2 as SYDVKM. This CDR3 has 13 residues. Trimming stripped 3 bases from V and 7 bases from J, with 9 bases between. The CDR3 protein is CASSFGVGGELFF. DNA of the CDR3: TGTGCCAGCAGTTTTGGGGTTGGCGGGGAGCTGTTTTTT.

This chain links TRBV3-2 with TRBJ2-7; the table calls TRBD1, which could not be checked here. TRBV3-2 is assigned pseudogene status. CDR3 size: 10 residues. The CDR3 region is CASSQTQPPF. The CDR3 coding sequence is TGTGCCAGCAGCCAAACCCAACCCCCCTTC.

The CDR3 spells CPVKGLPKNIQYF. The CDR3 DNA sequence: TGTCCCGTGAAAGGTCTCCCCAAAAACATTCAGTACTTC. The chain recombines TRBV27 with TRBJ2-4, with no clear D. The germline V gene has CDR1 MNHEY and CDR2 SMNVEV (reference sequence). CDR3 length: 13 residues.

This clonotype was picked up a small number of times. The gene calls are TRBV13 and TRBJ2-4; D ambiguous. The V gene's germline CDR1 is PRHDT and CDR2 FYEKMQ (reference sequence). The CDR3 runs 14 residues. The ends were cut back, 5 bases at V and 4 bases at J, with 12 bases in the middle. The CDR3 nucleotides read TGTGCCAGCAGCCCCCCTCTGGCAAAAAACATTCAGTACTTC. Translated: CASSPPLAKNIQYF.

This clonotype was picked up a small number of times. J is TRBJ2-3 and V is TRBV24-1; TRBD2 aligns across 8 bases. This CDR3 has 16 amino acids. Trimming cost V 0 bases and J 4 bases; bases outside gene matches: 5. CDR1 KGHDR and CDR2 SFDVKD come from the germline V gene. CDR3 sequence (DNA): TGTGCCACCAGTGATTTGAGCGGGAGAGATCCAGATACGCAGTATTTT. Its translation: CATSDLSGRDPDTQYF.

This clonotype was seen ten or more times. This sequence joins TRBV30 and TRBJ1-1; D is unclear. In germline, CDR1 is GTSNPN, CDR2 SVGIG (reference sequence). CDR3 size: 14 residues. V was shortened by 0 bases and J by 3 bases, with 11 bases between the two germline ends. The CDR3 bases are TGTGCCTGGAGTGTAGTAGGGTTGGACACTGAAGCTTTCTTT. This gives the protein CAWSVVGLDTEAFF.

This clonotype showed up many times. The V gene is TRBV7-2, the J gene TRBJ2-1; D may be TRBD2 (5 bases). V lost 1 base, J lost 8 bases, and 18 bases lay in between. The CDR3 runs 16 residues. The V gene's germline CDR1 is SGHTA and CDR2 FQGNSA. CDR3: CASSLGLLAAPHEQFF. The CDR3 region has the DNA TGTGCCAGCAGCTTAGGACTACTCGCGGCCCCCCATGAGCAGTTCTTC.

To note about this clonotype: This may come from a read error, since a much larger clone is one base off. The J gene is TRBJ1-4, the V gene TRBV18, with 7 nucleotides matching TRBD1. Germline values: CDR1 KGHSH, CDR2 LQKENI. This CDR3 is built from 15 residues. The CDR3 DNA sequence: TGTGCCAGCTCACCCCCCGGGACAGATAATGAAAACCTGTTTTTT. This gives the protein CASSPPGTDNENLFF.

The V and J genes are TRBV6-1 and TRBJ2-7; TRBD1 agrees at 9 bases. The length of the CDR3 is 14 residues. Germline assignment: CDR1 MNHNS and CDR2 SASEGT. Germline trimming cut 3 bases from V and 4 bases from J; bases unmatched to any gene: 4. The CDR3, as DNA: TGTGCCAGCAGTGATGGGGACAGGGTATACGAGCAGTACTTC. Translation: CASSDGDRVYEQYF.

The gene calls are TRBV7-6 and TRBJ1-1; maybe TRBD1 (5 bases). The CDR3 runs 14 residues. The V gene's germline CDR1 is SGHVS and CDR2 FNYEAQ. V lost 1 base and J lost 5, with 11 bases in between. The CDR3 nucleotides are TGTGCCAGCAGCTTAGATGAGGGGAGAACTGAAGCTTTCTTT. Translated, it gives CASSLDEGRTEAFF.

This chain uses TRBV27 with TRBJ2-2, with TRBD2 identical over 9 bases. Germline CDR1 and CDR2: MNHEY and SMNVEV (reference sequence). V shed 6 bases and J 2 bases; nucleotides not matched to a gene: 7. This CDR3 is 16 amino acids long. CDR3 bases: TGTGCCAGCAGACCTTATAGCGGGAGTAACACCGGGGAGCTGTTTTTT. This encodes CASRPYSGSNTGELFF.

CDR3 amino acids: CASSVVTPYNSPLHF. DNA of the CDR3: TGTGCCAGCAGTGTGGTTACACCCTATAATTCACCCCTCCACTTT. The rearrangement joins TRBV2 to TRBJ1-6; D remains ambiguous. The CDR3 loop spans 15 amino acids. The V gene lost 4 bases and the J gene lost 2 bases, with 9 bases spanning the gap. Germline loops: CDR1 SNHLY, CDR2 FYNNEI.

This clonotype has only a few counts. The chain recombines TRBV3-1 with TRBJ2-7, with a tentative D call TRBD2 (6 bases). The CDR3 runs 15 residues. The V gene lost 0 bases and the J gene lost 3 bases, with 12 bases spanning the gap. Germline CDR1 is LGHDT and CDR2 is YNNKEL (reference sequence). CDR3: CASSQEGTEDYEQYF. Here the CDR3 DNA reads TGTGCCAGCAGCCAAGAAGGGACTGAGGACTACGAGCAGTACTTC.

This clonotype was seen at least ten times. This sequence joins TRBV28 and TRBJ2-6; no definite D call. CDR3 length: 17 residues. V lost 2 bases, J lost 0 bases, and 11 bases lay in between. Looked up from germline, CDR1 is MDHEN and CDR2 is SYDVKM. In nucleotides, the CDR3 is TGTGCCAGCAGTTTACCCCACAGCTCCTCTGGGGCCAACGTCCTGACTTTC. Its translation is CASSLPHSSSGANVLTF. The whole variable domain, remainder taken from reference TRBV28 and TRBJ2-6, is DVKVTQSSRYLVKRTGEKVFLECVQDMDHENMFWYRQDPGLGLRLIYFSYDVKMKEKGDIPEGYSVSREKKERFSLILESASTNQTSMYLCASSLPHSSSGANVLTFGAGSRLTVL.

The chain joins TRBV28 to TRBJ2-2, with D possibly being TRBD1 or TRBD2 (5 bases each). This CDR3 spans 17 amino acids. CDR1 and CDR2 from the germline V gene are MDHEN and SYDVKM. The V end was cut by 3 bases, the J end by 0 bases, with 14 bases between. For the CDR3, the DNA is TGTGCCAGCAGTTTGCCGGGACGGTTCGCGAACACCGGGGAGCTGTTTTTT. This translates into CASSLPGRFANTGELFF.

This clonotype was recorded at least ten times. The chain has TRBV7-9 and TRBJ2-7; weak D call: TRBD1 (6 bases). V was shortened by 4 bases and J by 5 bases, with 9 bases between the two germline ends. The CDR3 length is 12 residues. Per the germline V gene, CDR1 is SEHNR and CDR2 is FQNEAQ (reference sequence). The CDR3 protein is CASSYGGHEQYF. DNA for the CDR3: TGTGCCAGCAGCTATGGGGGCCACGAGCAGTACTTC.

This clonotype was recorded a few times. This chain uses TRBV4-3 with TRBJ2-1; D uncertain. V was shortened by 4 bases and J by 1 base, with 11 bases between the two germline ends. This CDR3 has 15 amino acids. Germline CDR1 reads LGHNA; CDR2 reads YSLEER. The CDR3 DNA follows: TGCGCCAGCAGCCCGGAGATTTTTTCCTACAATGAGCAGTTCTTC. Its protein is CASSPEIFSYNEQFF.

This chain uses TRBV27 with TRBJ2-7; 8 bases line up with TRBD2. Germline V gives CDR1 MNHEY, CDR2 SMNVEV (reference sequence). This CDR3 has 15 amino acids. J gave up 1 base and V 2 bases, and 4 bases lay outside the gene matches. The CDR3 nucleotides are TGTGCCAGCAGTTTAACGGCGGGGGGATCCTACGAGCAGTACTTC. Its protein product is CASSLTAGGSYEQYF.

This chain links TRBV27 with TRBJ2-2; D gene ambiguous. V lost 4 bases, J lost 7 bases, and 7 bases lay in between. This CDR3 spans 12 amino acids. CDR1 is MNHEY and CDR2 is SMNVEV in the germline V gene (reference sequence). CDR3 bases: TGTGCCAGCAGTTCCCCAGGCGGGGAGCTGTTTTTT. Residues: CASSSPGGELFF.

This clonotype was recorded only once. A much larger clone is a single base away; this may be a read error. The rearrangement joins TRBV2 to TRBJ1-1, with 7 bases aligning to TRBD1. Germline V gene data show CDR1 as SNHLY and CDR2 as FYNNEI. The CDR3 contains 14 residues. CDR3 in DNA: TGTGCCAGCTGTGAAGGAACAGGGGAACCTGAAGCTTTCTTT. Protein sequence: CASCEGTGEPEAFF.

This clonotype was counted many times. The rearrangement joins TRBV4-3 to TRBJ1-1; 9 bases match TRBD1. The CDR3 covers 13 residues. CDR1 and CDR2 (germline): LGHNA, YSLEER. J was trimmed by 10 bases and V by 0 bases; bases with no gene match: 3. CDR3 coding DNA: TGCGCCAGCAGCCAAGATAGGGACAGGGTAGCTTTCTTT. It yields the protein CASSQDRDRVAFF.

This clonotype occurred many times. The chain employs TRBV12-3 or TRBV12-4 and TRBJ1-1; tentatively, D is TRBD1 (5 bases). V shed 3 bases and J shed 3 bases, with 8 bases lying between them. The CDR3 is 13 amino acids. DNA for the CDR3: TGTGCCAGCAGTTTGGGGGAGGACACTGAAGCTTTCTTT. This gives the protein CASSLGEDTEAFF.

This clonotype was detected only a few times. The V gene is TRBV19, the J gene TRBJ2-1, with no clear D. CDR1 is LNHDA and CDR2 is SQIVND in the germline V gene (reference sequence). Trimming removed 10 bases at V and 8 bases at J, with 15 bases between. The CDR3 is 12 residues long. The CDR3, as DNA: TGTGCCACCGATACTGGACCCGATGAGCAGTTCTTC. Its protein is CATDTGPDEQFF.